Below, 16 T cell receptor beta chains from the same sample are listed, as sequenced in a study of response to subunit inactivated influenza vaccine. TCRdb called the RT-PCR reads again in MiXCR, with one record for every CDR3 protein. The sample includes 860,000 or so distinct CDR3 sequences, 21% seen only once; the top ten take 10%. Source: PBMCs from blood, taken about 5 days after vaccination. The receptors originated from a man between 50 and 59 years old who received an inactivated influenza vaccine.

The table lists this clonotype with a few counts. The chain recombines TRBV6-2 or TRBV6-3 with TRBJ2-7; possible D gene TRBD1, 6 bases. The length of the CDR3 is 17 residues. V lost 0 bases to trimming and J lost 5 bases, with 20 bases between them. Per germline, CDR1 MNHEY and CDR2 SVGEGT. CDR3 loop: CASSYSIRDGTLDEQYF. Here the CDR3 DNA reads TGTGCCAGCAGTTACTCGATCAGGGACGGGACACTTGACGAGCAGTACTTC.

The chain combines TRBV3-1 with TRBJ2-3, with 8 bases that match TRBD1. The CDR3 contains 15 residues. Germline CDR1 and CDR2: LGHDT and YNNKEL (reference sequence). V lost 4 bases to trimming and J lost 4 bases; unmatched junction nucleotides: 7. The CDR3 nucleotides read TGTGCCAGCAGCCCAGGACAGGGTTACGCAGATACGCAGTATTTT. Its translation: CASSPGQGYADTQYF.

This chain uses TRBV27 with TRBJ2-1, with 7 nucleotides matching TRBD1. This CDR3 is built from 16 residues. V shed 2 bases, J shed 2 bases, and the junction held 6 bases outside the gene matches. Germline V CDR1 and CDR2: MNHEY, SMNVEV (reference sequence). Here the CDR3 DNA reads TGTGCCAGCAGTTTAAGGGGGCACCTTGCCTACAATGAGCAGTTCTTC. Translating it yields CASSLRGHLAYNEQFF.

In this sample, this clonotype turned up a few times. This chain uses TRBV20-1 with TRBJ2-5; 11 bases are shared with TRBD2. The trim removed 5 bases at V and 4 bases at J, leaving 12 bases unmatched. Germline values: CDR1 DFQATT, CDR2 SNEGSKA (reference sequence). The CDR3 consists of 16 residues. The CDR3 reads CSALSGRADFPETQYF. Here the CDR3 DNA reads TGCAGTGCTCTTAGCGGGAGGGCCGATTTCCCAGAGACCCAGTACTTC.

This clonotype has more than one count but fewer than ten. This chain connects TRBV7-9 to TRBJ2-1; no definite D call. V gave up 5 bases and J gave up 7 bases, with 12 bases separating them. CDR1 and CDR2 from the germline V gene are SEHNR and FQNEAQ (reference sequence). This CDR3 is built from 13 residues. The CDR3 bases are TGTGCCAGCAGCCCCTTGTGGCGAAATGAGCAGTTCTTC. Amino acids: CASSPLWRNEQFF.

This chain joins TRBV20-1 and TRBJ2-1; 7 bases are shared with TRBD1. In germline, CDR1 is DFQATT, CDR2 SNEGSKA (reference sequence). The CDR3 extends over 15 amino acids. Trimming took 3 bases from V and 0 from J; bases not matched to a gene: 5. CDR3 coding DNA: TGCAGTGCTAGGGACAGGAGCAGCTCCTACAATGAGCAGTTCTTC. Translating it yields CSARDRSSSYNEQFF.

The rearrangement uses TRBV7-2 and TRBJ2-1; 9 positions match TRBD2. This CDR3 spans 12 amino acids. V was pared by 5 bases and J by 14 bases, with 7 bases of the junction left unmatched. Germline loops: CDR1 SGHTA, CDR2 FQGNSA. Here the CDR3 reads CASSPGLAIKFF. CDR3 in DNA: TGTGCCAGCAGCCCCGGACTAGCGATAAAGTTCTTC.

This chain links TRBV7-9 with TRBJ2-4; unclear D gene. The CDR3 extends over 12 amino acids. With 4 bases removed from V and 1 base from J, the gap between germline ends came to 2 bases. Germline V gene data show CDR1 as SEHNR and CDR2 as FQNEAQ (reference sequence). The CDR3, as DNA: TGTGCCAGCAGCTCCGCCAAAAACATTCAGTACTTC. Protein product: CASSSAKNIQYF.

The rearrangement joins TRBV29-1 to TRBJ2-5, with unresolved D. The CDR3 totals 13 residues. Germline assignment: CDR1 SQVTM and CDR2 ANQGSEA. V lost 5 bases, J lost 0 bases, and 10 bases lay in between. CDR3 amino acids: CSVHSTNQETQYF. CDR3 sequence (DNA): TGCAGCGTTCACTCGACGAACCAAGAGACCCAGTACTTC. Supplemented by reference TRBV29-1 and TRBJ2-5, the full variable domain reads SAVISQKPSRDICQRGTSLTIQCQVDSQVTMMFWYRQQPGQSLTLIATANQGSEATYESGFVIDKFPISRPNLTFSTLTVSNMSPEDSSIYLCSVHSTNQETQYFGPGTRLLVL.

The chain combines TRBV6-2 or TRBV6-3 with TRBJ2-1; TRBD2 aligns across 11 bases. Germline-derived CDR1 and CDR2 are MNHEY and SVGEGT. This CDR3 contains 16 residues. Germline trimming cut 5 bases from V and 6 bases from J; bases unmatched to any gene: 9. The DNA for the CDR3 is TGTGCCAGCAGTCAGCTTAGCGGGAGGGCCGGCAATGAGCAGTTCTTC. It encodes CASSQLSGRAGNEQFF.

This clonotype was picked up many times. The chain uses TRBV6-1 and TRBJ1-5, with 10 bases aligning to TRBD1. J gave up 2 bases and V 8 bases, and 9 bases lay outside the gene matches. This CDR3 contains 16 residues. The V gene's germline CDR1 is MNHNS and CDR2 SASEGT. The CDR3 is CASLGQGTVGNQPQHF. CDR3 sequence (DNA): TGTGCCAGCCTGGGACAGGGGACCGTTGGCAATCAGCCCCAGCATTTT.

This clonotype came up once. The chain combines TRBV7-9 with TRBJ2-3; either TRBD1 or TRBD2 may fit D (5 bases each). Germline V gene sequence: CDR1 SEHNR, CDR2 FQNEAQ (reference sequence). V was shortened by 8 bases and J by 5 bases, with 11 bases between the two germline ends. The CDR3 extends over 12 amino acids. The CDR3 loop is CASARDVDTQYF. The CDR3 DNA reads as TGTGCCAGCGCGAGGGACGTAGATACGCAGTATTTT.

This clonotype was observed once. This chain uses TRBV18 with TRBJ2-7, with D perhaps TRBD2 (6 bases). V was trimmed by 3 bases and J by 3 bases, leaving 12 bases between them. The CDR3 covers 14 residues. The germline gives CDR1 KGHSH, CDR2 LQKENI. CDR3 bases: TGTGCCAGCTCACCTCCTAGCGACATCTACGAGCAGTACTTC. Its protein product is CASSPPSDIYEQYF.

This clonotype was counted only a few times. The chain is built from TRBV6-5 and TRBJ1-5, with D perhaps TRBD1 (6 bases). CDR1 is MNHEY, CDR2 SVGAGI, per germline. The CDR3 covers 15 residues. V shed 2 bases and J shed 6 bases, with 14 bases lying between them. The CDR3 DNA reads as TGTGCCAGCAGTTACAGGGGGGGAAGGGGTCAGCCCCAGCATTTT. Protein: CASSYRGGRGQPQHF.

As concerns this clonotype: A junction end diverges from the germline sequence, so it may reflect a read error. This chain links TRBV7-2 with TRBJ1-2; D not resolved. The V gene's germline CDR1 is SGHTA and CDR2 FQGNSA. The CDR3 is 14 residues long. The CDR3 bases are TGTGCCAGCAGCCTAGCGAGGGAGAGGAATGGCTACACCTTC. It codes for CASSLARERNGYTF.

The chain is built from TRBV12-3 or TRBV12-4 and TRBJ2-1, with 8 bases that match TRBD1. With 6 bases clipped from V and 1 base from J, the junction kept 8 bases outside the gene matches. This CDR3 has 16 residues. The CDR3 region is CASRSGWTGSYNEQFF. The CDR3 DNA follows: TGTGCCAGCAGGTCGGGGTGGACAGGGTCCTACAATGAGCAGTTCTTC.